This TCR beta chain was obtained from a study of blood T cells in healthy people across ages. The sample holds many counts of this clonotype. Germline CDR1 and CDR2: SGHRS and YFSETQ. This CDR3 has 14 amino acids. V was pared by 0 bases and J by 2 bases, with 8 bases between. Together with a sample-barcoded 5' primer, a J-beta primer mix was included in a second PCR lasting about 7 to 11 cycles. MiXCR was run by TCRdb on the 5' RACE reads, yielding one entry per CDR3 protein. The table includes about 780,000 distinct CDR3 sequences, around 50% detected once. The chain carries TRBV5-1 and TRBJ2-5; D unresolved. This sequence was found in an elderly man in good health. The sample consisted of blood. CDR3 bases: TGCGCCAGCAGCTTGGGAGATGTACAAGAGACCCAGTACTTC. Its translation is CASSLGDVQETQYF.